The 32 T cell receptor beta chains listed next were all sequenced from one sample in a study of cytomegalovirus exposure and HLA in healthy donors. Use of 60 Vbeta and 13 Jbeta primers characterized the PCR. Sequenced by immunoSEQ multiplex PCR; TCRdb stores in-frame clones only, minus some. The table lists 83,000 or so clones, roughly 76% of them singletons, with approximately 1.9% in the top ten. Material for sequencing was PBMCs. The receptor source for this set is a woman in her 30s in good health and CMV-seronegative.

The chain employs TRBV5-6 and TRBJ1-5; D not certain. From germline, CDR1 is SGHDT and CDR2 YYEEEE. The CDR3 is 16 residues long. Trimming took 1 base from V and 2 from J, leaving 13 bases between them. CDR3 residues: CASSLFGVRGNQPQHF. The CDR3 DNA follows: TGTGCCAGCAGCTTGTTCGGGGTAAGGGGCAATCAGCCCCAGCATTTT.

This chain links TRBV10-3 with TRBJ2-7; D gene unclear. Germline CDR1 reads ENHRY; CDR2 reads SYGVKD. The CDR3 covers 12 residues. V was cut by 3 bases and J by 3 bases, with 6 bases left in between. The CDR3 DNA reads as TGTGCCATCAGTGAACTCAACTACGAGCAGTACTTC. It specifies CAISELNYEQYF.

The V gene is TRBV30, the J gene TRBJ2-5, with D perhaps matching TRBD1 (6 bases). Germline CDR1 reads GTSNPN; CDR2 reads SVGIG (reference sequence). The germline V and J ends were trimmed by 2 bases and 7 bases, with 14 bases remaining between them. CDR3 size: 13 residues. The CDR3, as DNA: TGTGCCTGGAGTCTTGGACAGCTTCGGACCCAGTACTTC. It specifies CAWSLGQLRTQYF.

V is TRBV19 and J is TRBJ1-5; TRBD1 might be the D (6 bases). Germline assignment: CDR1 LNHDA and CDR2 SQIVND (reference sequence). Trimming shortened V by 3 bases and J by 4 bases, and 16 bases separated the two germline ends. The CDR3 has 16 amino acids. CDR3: CASSIVGQGRNQPQHF. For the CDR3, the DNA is TGTGCCAGTAGTATCGTGGGGCAGGGGCGGAATCAGCCCCAGCATTTT.

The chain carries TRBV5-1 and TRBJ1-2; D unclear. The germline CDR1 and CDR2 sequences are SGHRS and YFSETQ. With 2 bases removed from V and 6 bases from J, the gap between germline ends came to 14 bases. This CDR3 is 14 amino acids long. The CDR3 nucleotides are TGCGCCAGCAGCTTCTTATTCCCCGGGGATGGCTACACCTTC. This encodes CASSFLFPGDGYTF.

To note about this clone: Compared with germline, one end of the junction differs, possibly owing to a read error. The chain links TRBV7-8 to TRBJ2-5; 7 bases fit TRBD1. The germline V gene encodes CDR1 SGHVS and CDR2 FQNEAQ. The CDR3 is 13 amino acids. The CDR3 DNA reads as TGTGCCAGCAGCTTAGCCCGGGACAGTTGGCCCAACTTC. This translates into CASSLARDSWPNF.

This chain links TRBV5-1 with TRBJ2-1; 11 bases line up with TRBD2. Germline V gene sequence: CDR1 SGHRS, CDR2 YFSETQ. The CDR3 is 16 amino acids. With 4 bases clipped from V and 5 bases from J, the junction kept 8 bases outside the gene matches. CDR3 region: CASSLTLAGGNNEQFF. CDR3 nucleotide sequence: TGCGCCAGCAGCCTGACTCTAGCGGGAGGAAACAATGAGCAGTTCTTC.

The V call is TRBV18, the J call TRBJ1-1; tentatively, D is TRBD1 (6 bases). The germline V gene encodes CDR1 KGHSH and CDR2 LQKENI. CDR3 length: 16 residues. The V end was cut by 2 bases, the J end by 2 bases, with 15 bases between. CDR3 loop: CASSPSRRGGNTEAFF. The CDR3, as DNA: TGTGCCAGCTCACCATCTCGGAGGGGGGGCAACACTGAAGCTTTCTTT.

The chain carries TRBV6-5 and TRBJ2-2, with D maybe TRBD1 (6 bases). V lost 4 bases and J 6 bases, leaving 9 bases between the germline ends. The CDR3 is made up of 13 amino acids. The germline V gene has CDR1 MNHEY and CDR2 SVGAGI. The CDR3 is CASSLYRAGELFF. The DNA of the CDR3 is TGTGCCAGCAGTTTGTACAGGGCCGGGGAGCTGTTTTTT.

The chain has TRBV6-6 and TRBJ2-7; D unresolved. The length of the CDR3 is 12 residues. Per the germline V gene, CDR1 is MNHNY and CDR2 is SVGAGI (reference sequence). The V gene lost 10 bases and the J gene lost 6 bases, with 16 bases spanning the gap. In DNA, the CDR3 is TGTGCCATTTCCCCGGGTGGTGGCGAGCAGTACTTC. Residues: CAISPGGGEQYF.

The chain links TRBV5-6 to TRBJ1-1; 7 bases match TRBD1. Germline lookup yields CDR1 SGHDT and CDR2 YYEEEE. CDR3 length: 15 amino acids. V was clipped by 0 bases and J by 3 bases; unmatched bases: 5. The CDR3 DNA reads TGTGCCAGCAGCTTGGAGAGGGGGCACTACACTGAAGCTTTCTTT. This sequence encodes CASSLERGHYTEAFF.

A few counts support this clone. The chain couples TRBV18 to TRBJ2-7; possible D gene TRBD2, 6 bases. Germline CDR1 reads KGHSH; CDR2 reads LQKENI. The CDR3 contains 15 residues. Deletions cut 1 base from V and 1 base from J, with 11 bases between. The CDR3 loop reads CASSPLMDYSYEQYF. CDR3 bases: TGTGCCAGCTCACCACTAATGGACTATTCCTACGAGCAGTACTTC.

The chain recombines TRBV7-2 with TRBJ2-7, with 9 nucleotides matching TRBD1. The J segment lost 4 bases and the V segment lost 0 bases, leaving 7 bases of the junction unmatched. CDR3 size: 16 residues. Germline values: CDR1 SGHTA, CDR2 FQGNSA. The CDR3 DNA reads TGTGCCAGCAGCTTAGCACCGGGACAGGGAAGTTACGAGCAGTACTTC. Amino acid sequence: CASSLAPGQGSYEQYF.

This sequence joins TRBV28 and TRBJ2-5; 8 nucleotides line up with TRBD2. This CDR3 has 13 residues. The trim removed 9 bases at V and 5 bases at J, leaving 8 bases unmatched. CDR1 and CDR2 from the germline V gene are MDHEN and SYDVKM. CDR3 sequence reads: CASLTGGVETQYF. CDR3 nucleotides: TGTGCCAGTTTGACGGGAGGGGTGGAGACCCAGTACTTC. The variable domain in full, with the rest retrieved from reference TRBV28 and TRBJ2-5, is DVKVTQSSRYLVKRTGEKVFLECVQDMDHENMFWYRQDPGLGLRLIYFSYDVKMKEKGDIPEGYSVSREKKERFSLILESASTNQTSMYLCASLTGGVETQYFGPGTRLLVL.

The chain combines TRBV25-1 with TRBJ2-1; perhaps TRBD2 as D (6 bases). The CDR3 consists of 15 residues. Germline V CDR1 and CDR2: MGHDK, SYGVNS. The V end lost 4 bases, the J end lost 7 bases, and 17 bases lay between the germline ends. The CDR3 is CASSVEGVWLNEQFF. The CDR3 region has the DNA TGTGCCAGCAGTGTGGAGGGAGTATGGTTGAATGAGCAGTTCTTC.

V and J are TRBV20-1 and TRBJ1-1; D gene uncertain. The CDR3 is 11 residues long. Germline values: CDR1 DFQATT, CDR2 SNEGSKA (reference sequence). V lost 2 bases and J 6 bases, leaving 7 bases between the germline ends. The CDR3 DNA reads TGCAGTGCTAGATATTCTGCTGAAGCTTTCTTT. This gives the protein CSARYSAEAFF.

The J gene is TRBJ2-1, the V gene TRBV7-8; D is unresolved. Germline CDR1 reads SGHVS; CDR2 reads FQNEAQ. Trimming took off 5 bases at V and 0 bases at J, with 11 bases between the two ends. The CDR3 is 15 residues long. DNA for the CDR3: TGTGCCAGCAGCGCGCCCTTTAGCTCCTACAATGAGCAGTTCTTC. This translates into CASSAPFSSYNEQFF.

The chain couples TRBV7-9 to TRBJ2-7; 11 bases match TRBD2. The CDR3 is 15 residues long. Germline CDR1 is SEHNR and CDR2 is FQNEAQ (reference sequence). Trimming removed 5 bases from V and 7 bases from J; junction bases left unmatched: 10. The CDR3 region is CASSARLAGLDEQYF. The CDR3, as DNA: TGTGCCAGCAGCGCCAGACTAGCGGGACTGGATGAGCAGTACTTC.

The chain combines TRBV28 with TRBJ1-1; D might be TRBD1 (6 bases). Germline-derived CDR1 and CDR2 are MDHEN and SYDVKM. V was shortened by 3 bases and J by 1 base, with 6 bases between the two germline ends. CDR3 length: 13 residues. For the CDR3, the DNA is TGTGCCAGCAGTTTGGGACAGAACACTGAAGCTTTCTTT. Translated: CASSLGQNTEAFF.

Here the CDR3 reads CASSPEAGSIAEAFF. The CDR3 DNA reads as TGTGCCAGCAGCCCAGAAGCAGGGTCTATCGCTGAAGCTTTCTTT. V and J are TRBV11-1 and TRBJ1-1; possible D gene TRBD1, 5 bases. CDR1 and CDR2 (germline): SGHAT, FQDESV (reference sequence). The length of the CDR3 is 15 residues. V was trimmed by 5 bases and J by 6 bases, leaving 19 bases between them.

For the CDR3, the DNA is TGTGCCACCAGCAGAGAGATGGGACTAGCGGCAGAGACCCAGTACTTC. Translated, it gives CATSREMGLAAETQYF. This rearrangement joins TRBV15 to TRBJ2-5; 11 bases align to TRBD2. With V trimmed by 0 bases and J by 4 bases, 4 bases remained unmatched. This CDR3 is 16 amino acids long. The V gene's germline CDR1 is LNHNV and CDR2 YYDKDF (reference sequence).

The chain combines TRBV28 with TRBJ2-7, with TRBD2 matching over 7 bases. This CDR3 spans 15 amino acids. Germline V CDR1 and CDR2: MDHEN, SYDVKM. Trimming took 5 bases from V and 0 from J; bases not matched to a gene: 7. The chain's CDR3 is CASSRSGALSYEQYF. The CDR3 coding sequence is TGTGCCAGCAGTCGAAGCGGGGCTCTCTCCTACGAGCAGTACTTC.

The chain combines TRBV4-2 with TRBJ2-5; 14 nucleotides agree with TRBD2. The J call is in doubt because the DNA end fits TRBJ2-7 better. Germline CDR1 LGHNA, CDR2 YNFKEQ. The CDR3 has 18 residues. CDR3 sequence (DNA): TGTGCCAGCAGCCAAGTGTTTGGGACTAGCGGGAGCTCCTACGAGCAGTACTTC. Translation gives CASSQVFGTSGSSYEQYF.

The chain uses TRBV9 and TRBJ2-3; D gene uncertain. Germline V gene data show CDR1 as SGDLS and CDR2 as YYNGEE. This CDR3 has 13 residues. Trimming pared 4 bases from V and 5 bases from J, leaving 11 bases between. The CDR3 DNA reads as TGTGCCAGCAGCCCCTCTCAGATAGATACGCAGTATTTT. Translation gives CASSPSQIDTQYF. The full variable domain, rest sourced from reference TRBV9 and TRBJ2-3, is DSGVTQTPKHLITATGQRVTLRCSPRSGDLSVYWYQQSLDQGLQFLIQYYNGEERAKGNILERFSAQQFPDLHSELNLSSLELGDSALYFCASSPSQIDTQYFGPGTRLTVL.

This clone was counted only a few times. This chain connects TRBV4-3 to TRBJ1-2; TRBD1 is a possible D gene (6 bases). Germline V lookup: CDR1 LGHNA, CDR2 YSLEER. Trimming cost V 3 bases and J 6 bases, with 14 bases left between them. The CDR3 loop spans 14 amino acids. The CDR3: CASSQATGIDGYTF. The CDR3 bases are TGCGCCAGCAGCCAGGCAACAGGGATTGATGGCTACACCTTC.

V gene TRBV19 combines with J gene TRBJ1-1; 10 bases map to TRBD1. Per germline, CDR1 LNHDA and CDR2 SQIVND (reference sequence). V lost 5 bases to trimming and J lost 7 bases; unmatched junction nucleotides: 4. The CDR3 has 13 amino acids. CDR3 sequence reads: CASSSTGGGEAFF. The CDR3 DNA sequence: TGTGCCAGTAGTTCGACAGGGGGCGGTGAAGCTTTCTTT.

The CDR3 nucleotides are TGTGCCAGTAGTATACACAACACAGATACGCAGTATTTT. It encodes CASSIHNTDTQYF. This chain joins TRBV19 and TRBJ2-3, with D unclear. Germline CDR1 LNHDA, CDR2 SQIVND (reference sequence). The CDR3 length is 13 residues. V was trimmed by 2 bases and J by 2 bases, leaving 5 bases between them. The full variable domain, its missing parts supplied by reference TRBV19 and TRBJ2-3, is DGGITQSPKYLFRKEGQNVTLSCEQNLNHDAMYWYRQDPGQGLRLIYYSQIVNDFQKGDIAEGYSVSREKKESFPLTVTSAQKNPTAFYLCASSIHNTDTQYFGPGTRLTVL.

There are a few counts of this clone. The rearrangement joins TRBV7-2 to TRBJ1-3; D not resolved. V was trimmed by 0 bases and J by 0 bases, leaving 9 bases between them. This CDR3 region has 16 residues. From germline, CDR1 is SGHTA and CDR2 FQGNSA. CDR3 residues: CASSLATAHSGNTIYF. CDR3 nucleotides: TGTGCCAGCAGCTTAGCCACAGCCCACTCTGGAAACACCATATATTTT.

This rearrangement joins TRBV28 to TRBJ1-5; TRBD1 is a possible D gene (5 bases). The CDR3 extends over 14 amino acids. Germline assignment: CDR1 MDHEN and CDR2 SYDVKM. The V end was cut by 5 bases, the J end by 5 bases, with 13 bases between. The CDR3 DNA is TGTGCCAGCAGTGGGGCGAGCAACGATCAGCCCCAGCATTTT. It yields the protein CASSGASNDQPQHF.

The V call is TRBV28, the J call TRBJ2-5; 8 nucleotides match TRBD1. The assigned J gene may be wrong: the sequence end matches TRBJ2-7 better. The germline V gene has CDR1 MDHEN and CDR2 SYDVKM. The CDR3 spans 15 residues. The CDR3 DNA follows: TGTGCCAGCAGTGCATCCGGGACAGGATATTACGAGCAGTACTTC. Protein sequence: CASSASGTGYYEQYF.

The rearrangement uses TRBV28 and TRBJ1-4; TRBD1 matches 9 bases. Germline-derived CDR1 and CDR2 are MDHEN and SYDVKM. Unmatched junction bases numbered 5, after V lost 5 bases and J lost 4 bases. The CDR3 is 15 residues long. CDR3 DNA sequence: TGTGCCAGCAGTCCACGGACAGGGGTTAATGAAAAACTGTTTTTT. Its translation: CASSPRTGVNEKLFF.

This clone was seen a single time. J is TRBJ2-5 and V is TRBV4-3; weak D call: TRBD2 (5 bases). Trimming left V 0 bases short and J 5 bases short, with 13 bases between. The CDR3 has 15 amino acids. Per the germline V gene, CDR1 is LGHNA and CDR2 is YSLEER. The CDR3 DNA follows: TGCGCCAGCAGCCAAGAGGACGGGGTCGGTGAGACCCAGTACTTC. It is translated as CASSQEDGVGETQYF.